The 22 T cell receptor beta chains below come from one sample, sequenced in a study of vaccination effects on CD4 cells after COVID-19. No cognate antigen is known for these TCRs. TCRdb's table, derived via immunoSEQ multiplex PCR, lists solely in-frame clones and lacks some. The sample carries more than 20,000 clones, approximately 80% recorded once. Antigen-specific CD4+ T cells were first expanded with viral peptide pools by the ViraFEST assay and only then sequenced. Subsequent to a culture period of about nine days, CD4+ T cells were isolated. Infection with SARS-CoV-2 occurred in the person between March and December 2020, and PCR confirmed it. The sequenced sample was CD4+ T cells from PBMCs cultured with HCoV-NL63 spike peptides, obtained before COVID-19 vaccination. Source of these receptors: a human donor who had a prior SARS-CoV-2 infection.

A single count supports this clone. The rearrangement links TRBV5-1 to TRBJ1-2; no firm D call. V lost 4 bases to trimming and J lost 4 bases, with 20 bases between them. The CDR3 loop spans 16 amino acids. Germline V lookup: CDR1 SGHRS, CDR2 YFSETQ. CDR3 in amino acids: CASSLPVYGDSYGYTF. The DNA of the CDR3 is TGCGCCAGCAGCCTCCCGGTTTATGGGGATTCCTATGGCTACACCTTC.

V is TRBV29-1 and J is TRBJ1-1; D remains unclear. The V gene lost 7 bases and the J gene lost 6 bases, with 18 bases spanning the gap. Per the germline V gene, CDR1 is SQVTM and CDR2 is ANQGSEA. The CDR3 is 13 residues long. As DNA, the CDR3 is TGCAGCGGCCGTCGGGTGACTAATTCTGAAGCTTTCTTT. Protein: CSGRRVTNSEAFF.

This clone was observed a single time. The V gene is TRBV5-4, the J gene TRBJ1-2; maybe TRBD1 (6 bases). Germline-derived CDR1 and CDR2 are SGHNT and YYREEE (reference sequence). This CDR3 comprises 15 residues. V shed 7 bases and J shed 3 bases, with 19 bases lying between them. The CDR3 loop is CASYYRGGGDYGYTF. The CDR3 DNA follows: TGTGCCAGCTACTATAGGGGAGGGGGAGACTATGGCTACACCTTC.

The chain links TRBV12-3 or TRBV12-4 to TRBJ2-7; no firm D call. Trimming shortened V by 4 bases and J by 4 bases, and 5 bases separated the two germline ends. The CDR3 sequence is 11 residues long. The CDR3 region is CASSSRYEQYF. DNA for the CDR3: TGTGCCAGCAGTTCGAGGTACGAGCAGTACTTC.

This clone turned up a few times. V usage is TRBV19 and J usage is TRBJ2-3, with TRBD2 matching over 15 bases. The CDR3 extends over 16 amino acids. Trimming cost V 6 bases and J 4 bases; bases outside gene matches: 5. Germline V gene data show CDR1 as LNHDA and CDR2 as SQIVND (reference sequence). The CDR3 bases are TGTGCCAGTAGCCCCGGACTAGCGGGGGGGTCAGATACGCAGTATTTT. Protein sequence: CASSPGLAGGSDTQYF.

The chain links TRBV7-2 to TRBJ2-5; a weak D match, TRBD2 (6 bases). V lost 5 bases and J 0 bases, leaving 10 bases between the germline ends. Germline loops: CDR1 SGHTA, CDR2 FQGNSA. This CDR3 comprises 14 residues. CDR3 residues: CASSTRDYQETQYF. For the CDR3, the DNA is TGTGCCAGCAGCACCCGGGACTACCAAGAGACCCAGTACTTC. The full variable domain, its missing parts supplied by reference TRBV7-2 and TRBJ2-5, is GAGVSQSPSNKVTEKGKDVELRCDPISGHTALYWYRQSLGQGLEFLIYFQGNSAPDKSGLPSDRFSAERTGGSVSTLTIQRTQQEDSAVYLCASSTRDYQETQYFGPGTRLLVL.

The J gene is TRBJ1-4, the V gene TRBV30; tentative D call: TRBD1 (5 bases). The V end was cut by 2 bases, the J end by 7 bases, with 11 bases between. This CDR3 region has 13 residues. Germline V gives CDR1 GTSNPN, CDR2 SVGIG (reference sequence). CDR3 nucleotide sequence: TGTGCCTGGAGTTTCAAGGGGAGTGAAAAACTGTTTTTT. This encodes CAWSFKGSEKLFF.

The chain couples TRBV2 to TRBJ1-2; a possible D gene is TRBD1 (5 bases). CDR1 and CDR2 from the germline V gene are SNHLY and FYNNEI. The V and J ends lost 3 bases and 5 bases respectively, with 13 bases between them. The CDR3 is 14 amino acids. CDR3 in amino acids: CASSDAGVWYGYTF. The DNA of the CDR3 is TGTGCCAGCAGTGATGCGGGGGTTTGGTATGGCTACACCTTC.

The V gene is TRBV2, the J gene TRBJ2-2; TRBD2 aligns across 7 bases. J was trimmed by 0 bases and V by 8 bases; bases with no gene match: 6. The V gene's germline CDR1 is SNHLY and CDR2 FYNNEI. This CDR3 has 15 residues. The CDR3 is CASLGGNANTGELFF. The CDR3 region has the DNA TGTGCCAGCCTGGGGGGGAACGCGAACACCGGGGAGCTGTTTTTT.

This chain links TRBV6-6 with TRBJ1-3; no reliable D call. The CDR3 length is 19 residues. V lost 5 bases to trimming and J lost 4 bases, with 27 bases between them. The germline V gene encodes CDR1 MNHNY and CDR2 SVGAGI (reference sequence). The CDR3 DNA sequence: TGTGCCAGCAGTCTAACCTCGACCGGGGTCGGGCGCTGGGGAAACACCATATATTTT. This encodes CASSLTSTGVGRWGNTIYF.

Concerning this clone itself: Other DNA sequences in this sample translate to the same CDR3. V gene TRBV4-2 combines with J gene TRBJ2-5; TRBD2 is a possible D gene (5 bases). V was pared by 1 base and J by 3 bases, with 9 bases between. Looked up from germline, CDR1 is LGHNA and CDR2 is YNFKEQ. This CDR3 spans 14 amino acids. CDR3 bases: TGTGCCAGCAGCCAAGGGACTGCGAAAGAGACCCAGTACTTC. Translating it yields CASSQGTAKETQYF.

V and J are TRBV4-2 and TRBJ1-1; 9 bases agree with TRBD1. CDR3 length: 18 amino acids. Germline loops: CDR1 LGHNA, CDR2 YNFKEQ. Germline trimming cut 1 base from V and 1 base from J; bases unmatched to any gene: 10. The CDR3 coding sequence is TGTGCCAGCAGCCAAGGAAAAATAGACAGGGGGTGGAACACTGAAGCTTTCTTT. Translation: CASSQGKIDRGWNTEAFF.

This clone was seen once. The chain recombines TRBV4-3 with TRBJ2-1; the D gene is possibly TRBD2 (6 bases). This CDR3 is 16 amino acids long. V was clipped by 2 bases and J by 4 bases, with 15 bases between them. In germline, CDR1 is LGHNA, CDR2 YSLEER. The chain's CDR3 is CASSQSSGGSYNEQFF. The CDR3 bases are TGCGCCAGCAGCCAAAGTAGCGGAGGGAGTTACAATGAGCAGTTCTTC.

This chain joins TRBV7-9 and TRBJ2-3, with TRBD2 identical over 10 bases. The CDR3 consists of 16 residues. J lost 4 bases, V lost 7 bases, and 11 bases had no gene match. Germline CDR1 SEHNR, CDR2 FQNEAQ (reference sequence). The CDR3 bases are TGTGCCAGCACCCACTCACTAGCGGGGCAATCAGATACGCAGTATTTT. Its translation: CASTHSLAGQSDTQYF.

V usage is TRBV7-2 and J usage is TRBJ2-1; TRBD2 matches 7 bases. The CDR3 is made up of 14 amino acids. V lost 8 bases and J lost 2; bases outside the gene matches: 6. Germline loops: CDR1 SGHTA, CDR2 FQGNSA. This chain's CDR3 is CASLIAGAYNEQFF. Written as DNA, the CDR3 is TGTGCCAGCCTCATAGCGGGTGCCTACAATGAGCAGTTCTTC. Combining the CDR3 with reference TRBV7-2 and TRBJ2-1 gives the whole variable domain GAGVSQSPSNKVTEKGKDVELRCDPISGHTALYWYRQSLGQGLEFLIYFQGNSAPDKSGLPSDRFSAERTGGSVSTLTIQRTQQEDSAVYLCASLIAGAYNEQFFGPGTRLTVL.

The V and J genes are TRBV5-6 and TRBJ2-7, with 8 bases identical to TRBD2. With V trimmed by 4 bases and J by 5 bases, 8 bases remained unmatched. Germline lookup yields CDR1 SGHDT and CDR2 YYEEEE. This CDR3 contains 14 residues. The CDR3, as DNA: TGTGCCAGCAGCATGACCGGGGGGGCCAACGAGCAGTACTTC. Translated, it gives CASSMTGGANEQYF.

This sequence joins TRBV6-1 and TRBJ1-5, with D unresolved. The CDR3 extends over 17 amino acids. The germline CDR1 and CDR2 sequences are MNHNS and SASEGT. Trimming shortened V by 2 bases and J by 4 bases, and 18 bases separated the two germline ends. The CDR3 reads CASSESAQVRENQPQHF. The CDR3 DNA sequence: TGTGCCAGCAGTGAATCCGCTCAGGTTAGGGAGAATCAGCCCCAGCATTTT.

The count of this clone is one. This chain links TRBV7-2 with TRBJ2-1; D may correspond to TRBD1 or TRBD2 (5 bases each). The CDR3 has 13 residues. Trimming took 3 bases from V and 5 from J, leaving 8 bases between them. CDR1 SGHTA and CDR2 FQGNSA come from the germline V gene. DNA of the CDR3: TGTGCCAGCAGCTTTCGGGGACACAATGAGCAGTTCTTC. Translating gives CASSFRGHNEQFF. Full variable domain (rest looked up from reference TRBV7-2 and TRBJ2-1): GAGVSQSPSNKVTEKGKDVELRCDPISGHTALYWYRQSLGQGLEFLIYFQGNSAPDKSGLPSDRFSAERTGGSVSTLTIQRTQQEDSAVYLCASSFRGHNEQFFGPGTRLTVL.

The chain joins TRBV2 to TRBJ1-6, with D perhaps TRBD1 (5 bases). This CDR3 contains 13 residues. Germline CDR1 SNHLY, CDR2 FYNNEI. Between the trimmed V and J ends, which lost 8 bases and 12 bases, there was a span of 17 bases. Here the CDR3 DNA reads TGTGCCAGCCGCCGCGGGGCACTTCAACCCCTCCACTTT. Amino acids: CASRRGALQPLHF.

This chain's CDR3 is CATSRDFGLVTDTQYF. As DNA, the CDR3 is TGTGCCACCAGCAGAGATTTTGGACTAGTCACAGATACGCAGTATTTT. The chain employs TRBV15 and TRBJ2-3, with 7 bases lining up with TRBD2. Germline V gene lookup returns CDR1 LNHNV and CDR2 YYDKDF (reference sequence). J lost 2 bases, V lost 0 bases, and 5 bases had no gene match. The CDR3 totals 16 residues.

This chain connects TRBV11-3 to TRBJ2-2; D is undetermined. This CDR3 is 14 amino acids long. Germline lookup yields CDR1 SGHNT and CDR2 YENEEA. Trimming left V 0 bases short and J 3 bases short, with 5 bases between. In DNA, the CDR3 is TGTGCCAGCAGCTTAGATCGGGACACCGGGGAGCTGTTTTTT. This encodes CASSLDRDTGELFF.

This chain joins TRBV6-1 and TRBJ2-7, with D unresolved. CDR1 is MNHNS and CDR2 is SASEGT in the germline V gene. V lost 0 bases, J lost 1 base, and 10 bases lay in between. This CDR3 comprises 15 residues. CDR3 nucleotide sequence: TGTGCCAGCAGTGAAGCAAAAGAAGGGTCCTACGAGCAGTACTTC. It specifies CASSEAKEGSYEQYF.